This T cell receptor beta chain was identified in a study of technical replicates of blood from a few donors. Profiled with immunoSEQ multiplex PCR; TCRdb holds only in-frame clones, not every one. Of some 70,000 clones listed, about 97% are singletons. This CDR3 has 13 amino acids. The ends were cut back, 2 bases at V and 4 bases at J, with 9 bases in the middle. Germline values: CDR1 SGDLS, CDR2 YYNGEE. The TCR sequence derives from a human donor in good health. J is TRBJ1-1 and V is TRBV9; the D gene is possibly TRBD1 (5 bases). Sequenced sample: T cells isolated from PBMCs. The CDR3 reads CASSVGGSTEAFF. The CDR3 DNA reads as TGTGCCAGCAGCGTGGGGGGGTCCACTGAAGCTTTCTTT.